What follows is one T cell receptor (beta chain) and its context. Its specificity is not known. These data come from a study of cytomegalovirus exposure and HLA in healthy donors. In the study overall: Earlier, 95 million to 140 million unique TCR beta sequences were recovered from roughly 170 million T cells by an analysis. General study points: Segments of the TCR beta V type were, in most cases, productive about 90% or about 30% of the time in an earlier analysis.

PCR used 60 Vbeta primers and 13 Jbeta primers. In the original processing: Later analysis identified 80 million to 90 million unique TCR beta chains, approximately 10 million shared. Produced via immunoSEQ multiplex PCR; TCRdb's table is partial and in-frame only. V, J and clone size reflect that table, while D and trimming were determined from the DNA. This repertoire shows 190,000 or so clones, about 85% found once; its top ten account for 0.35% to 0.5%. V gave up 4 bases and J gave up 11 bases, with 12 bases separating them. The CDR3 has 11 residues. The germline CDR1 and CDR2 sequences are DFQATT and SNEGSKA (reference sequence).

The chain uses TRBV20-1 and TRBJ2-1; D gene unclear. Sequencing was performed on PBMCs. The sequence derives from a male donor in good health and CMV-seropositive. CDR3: CSAKAEPKQFF. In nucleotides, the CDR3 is TGCAGTGCTAAGGCGGAACCCAAGCAGTTCTTC.